This TCR beta chain was obtained from a study of cytomegalovirus exposure and HLA in healthy donors. This clone was recorded once. Here immunoSEQ multiplex PCR was the method, and the copy in TCRdb shows in-frame clones only, minus some. This repertoire shows around 160,000 clones, 70% to 90% found once; its top ten account for 2% to 2.5%. Germline CDR1 is SGHDT and CDR2 is YYEEEE. With 3 bases clipped from V and 12 bases from J, the junction kept 11 bases outside the gene matches. The CDR3 is 14 residues long. The sequence was obtained from a man aged 30-40 years in good health and CMV-seropositive. The V gene is TRBV5-6, the J gene TRBJ2-1; 8 bases match TRBD2. The sample was PBMCs. The CDR3 coding sequence is TGTGCCAGCAGCTCCCGGGGGGGCCGGCGTGGGCAGTTCTTC. Its translation: CASSSRGGRRGQFF.